The 27 T cell receptor beta chains listed next were all sequenced from one sample in a study of T-cell memory formation after mild COVID-19 (dated by TCRdb to the early 2020s). Libraries came from 5' RACE. Sequencing was performed on an Illumina NovaSeq 6000. TCRdb reprocessed the public reads (quality trimming at Q25 with fastp, clone calling with MiXCR) and kept in-frame beta chains. Records with the same CDR3 protein are collapsed into one entry carrying the most frequent genes and DNA. This sample gives hundreds of thousands of distinct CDR3 sequences in total; 15% to 20% of them show up just once. The ten largest clones take up 20% to 25% of the sample. The specimen sequenced was PBMCs or a T cell subset sorted from them (not recorded which). Receptor source: a man aged 18 to 30 who had mild COVID-19 (a few samples of this study predate the infection). The sample titles of this study are shuffled in the database, so cell type and time point are left out; the donor was told from shared clones.

The chain employs TRBV9 and TRBJ1-1; D might be TRBD1 (6 bases). Germline CDR1 is SGDLS and CDR2 is YYNGEE. The germline V and J ends were trimmed by 8 bases and 1 base, with 12 bases remaining between them. The CDR3 is 13 amino acids. CDR3 coding DNA: TGTGCCAGTACCCGACAGGAGAACACTGAAGCTTTCTTT. As protein: CASTRQENTEAFF.

This clonotype occurred once. The rearrangement links TRBV5-4 to TRBJ1-3; 9 nucleotides agree with TRBD1. From germline, CDR1 is SGHNT and CDR2 YYREEE (reference sequence). This CDR3 has 15 amino acids. V shed 4 bases, J shed 4 bases, and the junction held 6 bases outside the gene matches. The CDR3 region has the DNA TGTGCCAGCAGCCGGGACAGGGCTAGGGGAAACACCATATATTTT. Amino acid sequence: CASSRDRARGNTIYF.

In its sample, this clonotype was seen many times. The chain is built from TRBV4-3 and TRBJ2-3; TRBD2 agrees at 12 bases. CDR3 length: 17 amino acids. Germline values: CDR1 LGHNA, CDR2 YSLEER. V dropped 2 bases and J dropped 4; count of bases not matched to a gene: 7. The CDR3 region has the DNA TGCGCCAGCAGCCAATCGGCCGGACTAGCGGGGTCAGATACGCAGTATTTT. Translated: CASSQSAGLAGSDTQYF.

This clonotype was seen only a few times. The V and J genes are TRBV5-4 and TRBJ2-3; tentatively, D is TRBD1 (6 bases). The CDR3 runs 15 residues. Trimming removed 0 bases from V and 4 bases from J, with 12 bases in between. Germline CDR1 reads SGHNT; CDR2 reads YYREEE (reference sequence). CDR3 in amino acids: CASSLAGAGADTQYF. In nucleotides, the CDR3 is TGTGCCAGCAGCTTGGCAGGGGCTGGGGCAGATACGCAGTATTTT.

The chain joins TRBV5-1 to TRBJ1-4, with TRBD1 identical over 10 bases. The CDR3 totals 15 residues. The J segment lost 7 bases and the V segment lost 3 bases, leaving 6 bases of the junction unmatched. Per germline, CDR1 SGHRS and CDR2 YFSETQ. CDR3 DNA sequence: TGCGCCAGCAGCTCGACAGGGGGCGAGGGTGAAAAACTGTTTTTT. Translating it yields CASSSTGGEGEKLFF. The full variable domain, completed using reference TRBV5-1 and TRBJ1-4, is KAGVTQTPRYLIKTRGQQVTLSCSPISGHRSVSWYQQTPGQGLQFLFEYFSETQRNKGNFPGRFSGRQFSNSRSEMNVSTLELGDSALYLCASSSTGGEGEKLFFGSGTQLSVL.

This clonotype was picked up many times. This rearrangement joins TRBV7-6 to TRBJ2-2, with D possibly being TRBD1 (6 bases). The CDR3 is 14 residues long. Trimming stripped 5 bases from V and 7 bases from J, with 14 bases between. The V gene's germline CDR1 is SGHVS and CDR2 FNYEAQ. The CDR3 DNA reads TGTGCCAGCAGCCGAGTCCAGGGGTACGGGGAGCTGTTTTTT. It codes for CASSRVQGYGELFF.

The table lists this clonotype with many counts. The genes are TRBV7-3 and TRBJ2-7; D unresolved. The germline V gene encodes CDR1 SGHTA and CDR2 FQGTGA. Trimming took 5 bases from V and 0 from J, leaving 11 bases between them. The CDR3 length is 14 residues. The CDR3 region is CASSPTVDSYEQYF. The CDR3 nucleotides are TGTGCCAGCAGCCCGACCGTAGACTCCTACGAGCAGTACTTC. The complete variable domain, with remaining parts taken from reference TRBV7-3 and TRBJ2-7, reads GAGVSQTPSNKVTEKGKYVELRCDPISGHTALYWYRQSLGQGPEFLIYFQGTGAADDSGLPNDRFFAVRPEGSVSTLKIQRTERGDSAVYLCASSPTVDSYEQYFGPGTRLTVT.

This clonotype was found a few times. The CDR3 nucleotides read TGCGCCAGCAGCCAGGAATATCTGACTAGCGGAAGCACAGATACGCAGTATTTT. This gives the protein CASSQEYLTSGSTDTQYF. The chain employs TRBV4-1 and TRBJ2-3; TRBD2 aligns across 9 bases. Germline V gene sequence: CDR1 MGHRA, CDR2 YSYEKL. The CDR3 spans 18 residues. The junction had 10 bases not matched to a gene; V was cut back by 3 bases and J by 0 bases.

This rearrangement joins TRBV7-6 to TRBJ2-1, with TRBD2 matching 14 bases. Germline-derived CDR1 and CDR2 are SGHVS and FNYEAQ. The trim removed 2 bases at V and 0 bases at J, leaving 9 bases unmatched. The CDR3 loop spans 20 amino acids. The CDR3 DNA follows: TGTGCCAGCAGCTTATATCCGGGACTAGCGGGGGAAAGCTCCTACAATGAGCAGTTCTTC. Translated, it gives CASSLYPGLAGESSYNEQFF.

The V call is TRBV12-3 or TRBV12-4, the J call TRBJ2-1; no reliable D call. V lost 6 bases and J 3 bases, leaving 6 bases between the germline ends. The CDR3 contains 12 residues. The CDR3 DNA follows: TGTGCCAGCAGATGGGTCTACAATGAGCAGTTCTTC. It is translated as CASRWVYNEQFF.

This clonotype was seen a handful of times. The rearrangement links TRBV18 to TRBJ2-7, with 8 bases identical to TRBD1. Germline V CDR1 and CDR2: KGHSH, LQKENI. The length of the CDR3 is 15 residues. With 1 base clipped from V and 0 bases from J, the junction kept 2 bases outside the gene matches. The CDR3 coding sequence is TGTGCCAGCTCACCACGGACAGGGAACTCCTACGAGCAGTACGTC. It specifies CASSPRTGNSYEQYV.

In this sample, this clonotype turned up a few times. The J gene is TRBJ2-7, the V gene TRBV4-3; D may be TRBD2 (6 bases). The CDR3 loop spans 17 amino acids. With 4 bases removed from V and 0 bases from J, the gap between germline ends came to 19 bases. The germline V gene encodes CDR1 LGHNA and CDR2 YSLEER. For the CDR3, the DNA is TGCGCCAGCAGCCCCTCGGTGGGGGGTGGGAGCTCCTACGAGCAGTACTTC. Translating it yields CASSPSVGGGSSYEQYF.

The rearrangement uses TRBV7-9 and TRBJ2-3; D is undetermined. Trimming cost V 4 bases and J 4 bases, with 18 bases left between them. The germline V gene has CDR1 SEHNR and CDR2 FQNEAQ (reference sequence). The CDR3 runs to 16 residues. The CDR3 DNA is TGTGCCAGCAGCTCCCCGCCCGGGCTCTTTGCAGATACGCAGTATTTT. Translation: CASSSPPGLFADTQYF. Full variable domain (rest looked up from reference TRBV7-9 and TRBJ2-3): DTGVSQNPRHKITKRGQNVTFRCDPISEHNRLYWYRQTLGQGPEFLTYFQNEAQLEKSRLLSDRFSAERPKGSFSTLEIQRTEQGDSAMYLCASSSPPGLFADTQYFGPGTRLTVL.

This clonotype has just a few counts. CDR3 region: CSAHRLALKAGELFF. CDR3 DNA: TGCAGTGCGCATCGACTAGCGCTTAAGGCCGGGGAGCTGTTTTTT. V gene TRBV20-1 combines with J gene TRBJ2-2; 8 bases fit TRBD2. V lost 6 bases, J lost 6 bases, and 12 bases stayed unmatched. Germline values: CDR1 DFQATT, CDR2 SNEGSKA (reference sequence). CDR3 length: 15 residues.

V and J are TRBV6-2 or TRBV6-3 and TRBJ1-2; D is ambiguous. This CDR3 spans 12 amino acids. Germline V lookup: CDR1 MNHEY, CDR2 SVGEGT. V dropped 4 bases and J dropped 5 bases, with 8 bases sitting between them. DNA for the CDR3: TGTGCCAGCAGTTCCTCGGATTATGGCTACACCTTC. Translated, it gives CASSSSDYGYTF.

The chain carries TRBV3-1 and TRBJ2-7, with D possibly being TRBD1 (6 bases). The CDR3 has 11 residues. CDR1 and CDR2 (germline): LGHDT, YNNKEL (reference sequence). The CDR3 DNA sequence: TGTGCCAGCAGCCAAGGAAGAAGCAGGGGTGTC. Residues: CASSQGRSRGV.

The rearrangement links TRBV28 to TRBJ2-7, with D tentatively TRBD2 (5 bases). CDR3 size: 13 residues. The germline V gene encodes CDR1 MDHEN and CDR2 SYDVKM. V gave up 6 bases and J gave up 6 bases, with 15 bases separating them. This chain's CDR3 is CASRSGLWGEQYV. In DNA form, the CDR3 reads TGTGCCAGCAGGTCCGGACTCTGGGGCGAGCAGTACGTC.

J is TRBJ1-1 and V is TRBV6-6; D unclear. Germline V lookup: CDR1 MNHNY, CDR2 SVGAGI (reference sequence). The CDR3 length is 11 residues. The V gene lost 5 bases and the J gene lost 11 bases, with 12 bases spanning the gap. The CDR3 spells CASSQDQIAFF. DNA of the CDR3: TGTGCCAGCAGTCAAGACCAAATCGCTTTCTTT.

This clonotype was counted at least ten times. J is TRBJ2-4 and V is TRBV5-1; TRBD1 matches at 8 bases. Germline lookup yields CDR1 SGHRS and CDR2 YFSETQ. J was trimmed by 7 bases and V by 4 bases; bases with no gene match: 4. This CDR3 has 13 amino acids. The CDR3 DNA follows: TGCGCCAGCAGCGATCAGGGGGCGAACATTCAGTACTTC. It specifies CASSDQGANIQYF.

This rearrangement joins TRBV7-2 to TRBJ2-3; 12 bases agree with TRBD1. The CDR3 has 16 amino acids. The ends lost 5 bases at V and 6 bases at J; junction bases unmatched: 9. Germline loops: CDR1 SGHTA, CDR2 FQGNSA. The CDR3 sequence: CASSGGQGAGLDTQYF. The CDR3 DNA reads TGTGCCAGCAGCGGGGGACAGGGGGCCGGGCTGGATACGCAGTATTTT.

In this sample, this clonotype turned up a few times. V and J are TRBV7-3 and TRBJ1-6, with D unresolved. Trimming left V 1 base short and J 6 bases short, with 4 bases between. This CDR3 has 13 residues. Germline CDR1 reads SGHTA; CDR2 reads FQGTGA. CDR3 bases: TGTGCCAGCAGCTTAAACCCTAATTCACCCCTCCACTTT. Its translation is CASSLNPNSPLHF.

This clonotype was counted ten times or more. CDR3 amino acids: CASSLHRTGELFF. For the CDR3, the DNA is TGTGCCAGCAGTCTTCACAGAACCGGGGAGCTGTTTTTT. J is TRBJ2-2 and V is TRBV2; D uncertain. From germline, CDR1 is SNHLY and CDR2 FYNNEI. Trimming cost V 5 bases and J 5 bases, with 9 bases left between them. The CDR3 totals 13 residues.

V usage is TRBV30 and J usage is TRBJ1-2; tentatively, D is TRBD1 (5 bases). With 1 base removed from V and 2 bases from J, the gap between germline ends came to 14 bases. The germline CDR1 and CDR2 sequences are GTSNPN and SVGIG (reference sequence). The CDR3 consists of 15 residues. The CDR3 DNA sequence: TGTGCCTGGAGTGGAGAGAGGGAGGGGAACTATGGCTACACCTTC. Encoded protein: CAWSGEREGNYGYTF.

This clonotype was observed a few times. V gene TRBV4-3 combines with J gene TRBJ1-5, with 7 bases matching TRBD1. Unmatched junction bases numbered 7, after V lost 1 base and J lost 4 bases. This CDR3 is 16 amino acids long. CDR1 and CDR2 from the germline V gene are LGHNA and YSLEER. CDR3 nucleotide sequence: TGCGCCAGCAGCCAAGTGTGGGACAGCTCTAATCAGCCCCAGCATTTT. It specifies CASSQVWDSSNQPQHF.

This rearrangement joins TRBV6-5 to TRBJ1-2, with TRBD1 matching 12 bases. There are 16 residues in the CDR3. Germline V gives CDR1 MNHEY, CDR2 SVGAGI. Losses at the gene ends were 0 bases for V and 8 bases for J; bases not matched to a gene: 7. The CDR3 bases are TGTGCCAGCAGTTACTCGCCGGGACAGGGGGCGCGAGGCTACACCTTC. This sequence encodes CASSYSPGQGARGYTF.

This clonotype was found a few times. The chain is built from TRBV7-6 and TRBJ1-4; 8 bases agree with TRBD1. Germline CDR1 SGHVS, CDR2 FNYEAQ. After removal of 5 bases from V and 4 bases from J, the junction contained 6 bases not matched to a gene. The CDR3 contains 15 residues. The CDR3 here is CASSPGTGRNEKLFF. In DNA, the CDR3 is TGTGCCAGCAGCCCGGGGACAGGACGTAATGAAAAACTGTTTTTT.

This clonotype occurred a few times. The J gene is TRBJ2-1, the V gene TRBV4-3, with 12 bases identical to TRBD2. This CDR3 has 16 amino acids. Germline CDR1 reads LGHNA; CDR2 reads YSLEER. V gave up 5 bases and J gave up 9 bases; unmatched junction bases: 11. This chain's CDR3 is CASSLSPLAGGREQFF. In DNA, the CDR3 is TGCGCCAGCAGCTTAAGCCCTCTAGCGGGGGGGCGTGAGCAGTTCTTC.